The 32 T cell receptor beta chains below come from one sample, sequenced in a study of T cell clones after liver transplantation. The data were produced by immunoSEQ multiplex PCR, yet TCRdb's version contains in-frame clones alone and is incomplete. In the table there are about 71,000 clones, 80% of which are singletons. This sample comprised CD4+ T cells from blood, obtained 12 months after liver transplant. Source of these receptors: a human patient who received a liver transplant. The graft donor may be the source of some T cells.

The chain carries TRBV4-1 and TRBJ1-4, with a weak D call TRBD1 (6 bases). V lost 4 bases to trimming and J lost 5 bases, with 14 bases between them. In germline, CDR1 is MGHRA, CDR2 YSYEKL. This CDR3 spans 15 amino acids. In DNA form, the CDR3 reads TGCGCCAGCAGCCGCGGACAGCGAGTAAATGAAAAACTGTTTTTT. Amino acids: CASSRGQRVNEKLFF.

The chain has TRBV5-1 and TRBJ2-1; 12 nucleotides line up with TRBD2. Germline CDR1 and CDR2: SGHRS and YFSETQ. J was trimmed by 6 bases and V by 4 bases; bases with no gene match: 5. The CDR3 sequence is 15 residues long. CDR3 amino acids: CASSQTSGRSNEQFF. For the CDR3, the DNA is TGCGCCAGCAGCCAGACTAGCGGGAGAAGCAATGAGCAGTTCTTC.

The CDR3 coding sequence is TGTGCCAGCAGTATAGCCGGGGGGCGGCGGGAGACCCAGTACTTC. Its translation: CASSIAGGRRETQYF. This chain links TRBV25-1 with TRBJ2-5; a possible D gene is TRBD2 (7 bases). The germline V and J ends were trimmed by 5 bases and 5 bases, with 18 bases remaining between them. Germline V gene data show CDR1 as MGHDK and CDR2 as SYGVNS. The CDR3 has 15 residues.

This clone was counted a few times. CDR3 in DNA: TGCGCCAGCAGCTTGGCGAAGCCCACAGATACGCAGTATTTT. It is translated as CASSLAKPTDTQYF. V usage is TRBV5-1 and J usage is TRBJ2-3, with unresolved D. Trimming took off 0 bases at V and 2 bases at J, with 7 bases between the two ends. The length of the CDR3 is 14 residues. Per the germline V gene, CDR1 is SGHRS and CDR2 is YFSETQ.

The chain couples TRBV5-1 to TRBJ1-3; weak D call: TRBD1 (5 bases). Germline CDR1 is SGHRS and CDR2 is YFSETQ. V shed 3 bases and J shed 0 bases, with 16 bases lying between them. This CDR3 is 17 amino acids long. The CDR3 loop is CASSSSWGDLSGNTIYF. The CDR3, as DNA: TGCGCCAGCAGCTCCTCGTGGGGGGACCTCTCTGGAAACACCATATATTTT. Using reference TRBV5-1 and TRBJ1-3 for the parts outside the CDR3, the full variable domain is KAGVTQTPRYLIKTRGQQVTLSCSPISGHRSVSWYQQTPGQGLQFLFEYFSETQRNKGNFPGRFSGRQFSNSRSEMNVSTLELGDSALYLCASSSSWGDLSGNTIYFGEGSWLTVV.

The V call is TRBV19, the J call TRBJ2-1; 11 bases map to TRBD2. Germline V gives CDR1 LNHDA, CDR2 SQIVND (reference sequence). V lost 1 base, J lost 4 bases, and 9 bases stayed unmatched. The CDR3 consists of 18 residues. CDR3 sequence: CASSIGLAASGRYNEQFF. As DNA, the CDR3 is TGTGCCAGTAGTATAGGTTTAGCGGCTAGCGGGAGGTACAATGAGCAGTTCTTC.

J is TRBJ2-5 and V is TRBV28; D call uncertain. Per the germline V gene, CDR1 is MDHEN and CDR2 is SYDVKM. The CDR3 extends over 11 amino acids. The V gene lost 6 bases and the J gene lost 5 bases, with 7 bases spanning the gap. This CDR3 is CASSTWETQYF. The CDR3, as DNA: TGTGCCAGCAGCACTTGGGAGACCCAGTACTTC.

V and J are TRBV6-6 and TRBJ1-1, with D unclear. With 2 bases removed from V and 0 bases from J, the gap between germline ends came to 4 bases. The length of the CDR3 is 13 residues. The germline gives CDR1 MNHNY, CDR2 SVGAGI (reference sequence). The CDR3 DNA reads as TGTGCCAGCAGTTACATAATGAACACTGAAGCTTTCTTT. It yields the protein CASSYIMNTEAFF.

The CDR3 here is CASSQRRTTGNTIYF. The CDR3 bases are TGCGCCAGCAGCCAACGCAGGACGACTGGAAACACCATATATTTT. This chain joins TRBV4-3 and TRBJ1-3; D is uncertain. Germline CDR1 and CDR2: LGHNA and YSLEER. V dropped 2 bases and J dropped 2 bases, with 10 bases sitting between them. The CDR3 has 15 amino acids.

This clone was observed a few times. The rearrangement links TRBV5-1 to TRBJ2-7; 9 bases line up with TRBD2. The ends lost 0 bases at V and 5 bases at J; junction bases unmatched: 6. CDR3 length: 15 amino acids. The germline gives CDR1 SGHRS, CDR2 YFSETQ. The CDR3 region has the DNA TGCGCCAGCAGCTTGGTGGCTAGCGGGACCCACGAGCAGTACTTC. Protein sequence: CASSLVASGTHEQYF. Based on the CDR3 plus reference TRBV5-1 and TRBJ2-7, the full variable domain is KAGVTQTPRYLIKTRGQQVTLSCSPISGHRSVSWYQQTPGQGLQFLFEYFSETQRNKGNFPGRFSGRQFSNSRSEMNVSTLELGDSALYLCASSLVASGTHEQYFGPGTRLTVT.

This sequence joins TRBV11-2 and TRBJ2-7; D gene unclear. Per germline, CDR1 SGHAT and CDR2 FQNNGV. The CDR3 totals 11 residues. V was cut by 5 bases and J by 5 bases, with 7 bases left in between. In DNA, the CDR3 is TGTGCCAGCAGCAATTATGACGAGCAGTACTTC. It translates to CASSNYDEQYF.

V and J are TRBV27 and TRBJ2-3; TRBD2 agrees at 13 bases. The CDR3 sequence is 15 residues long. CDR1 is MNHEY and CDR2 is SMNVEV in the germline V gene (reference sequence). V was pared by 5 bases and J by 10 bases, with 9 bases of the junction left unmatched. CDR3 protein: CASSLGLAGVGAQYF. In DNA form, the CDR3 reads TGTGCCAGCAGTCTCGGACTAGCGGGAGTTGGTGCGCAGTATTTT.

This clone was counted between two and nine times. A read error may account for a junction end that differs from germline. The V and J genes are TRBV5-1 and TRBJ2-4; a possible D gene is TRBD1 (6 bases). The CDR3 is made up of 13 amino acids. Germline values: CDR1 SGHRS, CDR2 YFSETQ. The CDR3 loop reads CASSLDLMDSLSF. The CDR3 nucleotides are TGCGCCAGCAGCTTGGACCTCATGGACAGCCTCTCCTTC.

V gene TRBV28 combines with J gene TRBJ2-5; the D gene is possibly TRBD2 (7 bases). The V gene's germline CDR1 is MDHEN and CDR2 SYDVKM. This CDR3 spans 15 amino acids. V was shortened by 6 bases and J by 2 bases, with 16 bases between the two germline ends. In DNA form, the CDR3 reads TGTGCCAGCAGCCCACCACGGGGGGCACAAGAGACCCAGTACTTC. This encodes CASSPPRGAQETQYF.

This clone was picked up a small number of times. The CDR3 loop reads CASSQDHSGYGYTF. The CDR3 DNA follows: TGTGCCAGTTCCCAGGATCATTCAGGATATGGCTACACCTTC. The chain recombines TRBV6-6 with TRBJ1-2, with D uncertain. Germline V gives CDR1 MNHNY, CDR2 SVGAGI (reference sequence). V gave up 9 bases and J gave up 5 bases, with 19 bases separating them. This CDR3 is built from 14 residues.

This chain uses TRBV4-3 with TRBJ1-3, with a weak D call TRBD1 (5 bases). From germline, CDR1 is LGHNA and CDR2 YSLEER. This CDR3 has 16 residues. V was clipped by 1 base and J by 7 bases, with 17 bases between them. The CDR3 sequence is CASSQASAGKGNTIYF. CDR3 coding DNA: TGCGCCAGCAGCCAAGCCAGTGCAGGGAAGGGCAACACCATATATTTT.

This chain joins TRBV20-1 and TRBJ2-1; D not resolved. V dropped 0 bases and J dropped 12 bases, with 9 bases sitting between them. This CDR3 spans 11 amino acids. CDR1 is DFQATT and CDR2 is SNEGSKA in the germline V gene (reference sequence). CDR3 region: CSARDVPWQFF. In DNA, the CDR3 is TGCAGTGCTAGAGATGTTCCCTGGCAGTTCTTC.

This chain links TRBV18 with TRBJ1-1; no firm D call. There are 15 residues in the CDR3. With 0 bases removed from V and 3 bases from J, the gap between germline ends came to 11 bases. Germline CDR1 and CDR2: KGHSH and LQKENI. CDR3 DNA sequence: TGTGCCAGCTCACCACCTGGGCAGTTGGACACTGAAGCTTTCTTT. Protein product: CASSPPGQLDTEAFF.

This clone was recorded only once. V usage is TRBV28 and J usage is TRBJ2-1, with D possibly matching TRBD2 (5 bases). CDR3 length equals 15 residues. V gave up 3 bases and J gave up 7 bases, with 16 bases separating them. Germline V lookup: CDR1 MDHEN, CDR2 SYDVKM. CDR3 region: CASSFTVVSVNEQFF. The CDR3 DNA sequence: TGTGCCAGCAGTTTTACGGTGGTTAGCGTGAATGAGCAGTTCTTC. Full variable domain (outside the CDR3, taken from reference TRBV28 and TRBJ2-1): DVKVTQSSRYLVKRTGEKVFLECVQDMDHENMFWYRQDPGLGLRLIYFSYDVKMKEKGDIPEGYSVSREKKERFSLILESASTNQTSMYLCASSFTVVSVNEQFFGPGTRLTVL.

The CDR3 DNA reads as TGTGCCATCAGTGAGCCTAGGACAGGTTCTCACGAGCAGTACTTC. Translation gives CAISEPRTGSHEQYF. This sequence joins TRBV10-3 and TRBJ2-7, with 7 bases fitting TRBD1. This CDR3 comprises 15 residues. Germline-derived CDR1 and CDR2 are ENHRY and SYGVKD. The V and J ends lost 2 bases and 5 bases, in that order; junction bases with no gene match: 9.

The chain combines TRBV7-9 with TRBJ2-1, with D possibly being TRBD2 (6 bases). This CDR3 is 16 amino acids long. CDR1 is SEHNR, CDR2 FQNEAQ, per germline (reference sequence). The ends were cut back, 5 bases at V and 3 bases at J, with 17 bases in the middle. The CDR3 DNA reads TGTGCCAGCAGCCCGATCGGGGGAGGCGTCTACAATGAGCAGTTCTTC. The encoded protein is CASSPIGGGVYNEQFF.

The chain joins TRBV2 to TRBJ1-2; 11 nucleotides agree with TRBD1. V shed 6 bases and J 5 bases; nucleotides not matched to a gene: 8. Germline V gene lookup returns CDR1 SNHLY and CDR2 FYNNEI. CDR3 length: 15 amino acids. CDR3 protein: CASSLGQGANYGYTF. The CDR3 DNA follows: TGTGCCAGCAGCCTTGGACAGGGGGCCAATTATGGCTACACCTTC.

CDR3 residues: CASSLRPGGPYEQYF. For the CDR3, the DNA is TGTGCCAGCAGCTTACGACCAGGGGGCCCCTACGAGCAGTACTTC. The chain joins TRBV7-8 to TRBJ2-7, with 8 bases that match TRBD1. J was trimmed by 2 bases and V by 2 bases; bases with no gene match: 5. CDR1 and CDR2 from the germline V gene are SGHVS and FQNEAQ. The CDR3 is 15 amino acids.

This clone has a handful of counts. DNA for the CDR3: TGTGCCAGCAGATCATCGACAGGGACCGGAAACACCATATATTTT. Protein product: CASRSSTGTGNTIYF. The genes are TRBV28 and TRBJ1-3, with TRBD1 identical over 7 bases. The CDR3 sequence is 15 residues long. CDR1 MDHEN and CDR2 SYDVKM come from the germline V gene. The J segment lost 4 bases and the V segment lost 6 bases, leaving 9 bases of the junction unmatched.

V usage is TRBV27 and J usage is TRBJ1-4; D is perhaps TRBD1 (6 bases). The CDR3 covers 13 residues. Germline values: CDR1 MNHEY, CDR2 SMNVEV (reference sequence). Trimming left V 7 bases short and J 4 bases short, with 10 bases between. This CDR3 is CASTDRLNEKLFF. The CDR3, as DNA: TGTGCCAGCACGGACAGACTTAATGAAAAACTGTTTTTT.

The gene calls are TRBV10-3 and TRBJ2-7; maybe TRBD1 (5 bases). The V gene's germline CDR1 is ENHRY and CDR2 SYGVKD. The V end was cut by 2 bases, the J end by 3 bases, with 14 bases between. This CDR3 is built from 15 residues. The CDR3 region is CAISESTRVRYEQYF. The CDR3 coding sequence is TGTGCCATCAGTGAGAGTACCAGGGTCCGCTACGAGCAGTACTTC.

In nucleotides, the CDR3 is TGTGCCACCAGCAGAGATAAGACTGAAGCTTTCTTT. Protein: CATSRDKTEAFF. The genes are TRBV15 and TRBJ1-1; no definite D call. Germline values: CDR1 LNHNV, CDR2 YYDKDF (reference sequence). Trimming removed 0 bases at V and 5 bases at J, with 4 bases between. The CDR3 totals 12 residues.

The V gene is TRBV6-6, the J gene TRBJ2-7, with D possibly matching TRBD1 (6 bases). This CDR3 contains 15 residues. CDR1 and CDR2 (germline): MNHNY, SVGAGI (reference sequence). Trimming left V 6 bases short and J 3 bases short, with 18 bases between. The CDR3 protein is CASSYGQSLDYEQYF. CDR3 DNA sequence: TGTGCCAGCAGCTACGGACAGTCTTTGGACTACGAGCAGTACTTC.

This chain links TRBV10-1 with TRBJ1-4; no clear D. CDR3 size: 15 residues. The V gene lost 3 bases and the J gene lost 1 base, with 9 bases spanning the gap. Germline CDR1 and CDR2: WNHNN and SYGVQD (reference sequence). CDR3 sequence reads: CASSDARGTNEKLFF. The CDR3 DNA follows: TGCGCCAGCAGTGACGCTCGAGGAACTAATGAAAAACTGTTTTTT.

The rearrangement links TRBV7-2 to TRBJ2-7; D not certain. Germline CDR1 and CDR2: SGHTA and FQGNSA. Trimming took 5 bases from V and 4 from J, leaving 12 bases between them. This CDR3 contains 13 residues. CDR3 loop: CASSPWSRYEQYF. The CDR3 region has the DNA TGTGCCAGCAGCCCCTGGAGTCGATACGAGCAGTACTTC.

The genes are TRBV5-1 and TRBJ1-2; 7 bases agree with TRBD1. Germline assignment: CDR1 SGHRS and CDR2 YFSETQ. Trimming removed 3 bases from V and 4 bases from J; junction bases left unmatched: 6. The CDR3 covers 14 residues. The chain's CDR3 is CASSSQTGAYGYTF. The CDR3 DNA reads as TGCGCCAGCAGCTCACAAACAGGGGCCTATGGCTACACCTTC.

This chain links TRBV18 with TRBJ2-4; no clear D. V was clipped by 2 bases and J by 7 bases, with 15 bases between them. This CDR3 has 15 amino acids. Germline CDR1 KGHSH, CDR2 LQKENI. The chain's CDR3 is CASSPVSEARNIQYF. Here the CDR3 DNA reads TGTGCCAGCTCACCAGTATCCGAGGCCAGGAACATTCAGTACTTC.